This TCR beta chain emerged from a study of cytomegalovirus exposure and HLA in healthy donors listed by TCRdb under 2017. As for the study more broadly: An earlier analysis of a few hundred of the donors reported 276 Gb of sequence data and around 120 million unique TCR beta sequences obtained from about 170 million T cells. The study aimed to test whether signatures of past pathogen exposure could be identified by cataloging public T cell receptors. A handful of DR-DQ haplotypes were handled as single units for association and clustering because linkage in the cohort was strong. Using immunosequencing, the study profiled T cell repertoires from about 620 subjects and related those repertoires to cytomegalovirus serostatus. Rather than using new phenotypic data, the later analysis identified candidate immune exposures from TCR beta sequences and from how often those sequences occurred across donors. A later genetic analysis used genome-wide SNP genotypes for about 65% of the roughly 670 donors, treating that subset as a discovery cohort. In addition to the first cohort of approximately 670 subjects, a separate validation cohort of 130 or so different subjects was used. Among the approximately 400 genotyped donors, approximately 82% belonged to the genetic ancestry cluster associated with self-reported Caucasian donors. To decide whether each TCR beta V gene segment behaved as functional or pseudogenic, an earlier analysis of approximately 590 of the donors relied on high-throughput TCR beta sequencing. A later analysis re-examined previously published TCR beta repertoires from over 500 donors and added high-resolution HLA genotyping to investigate patterns of TCR occurrence. To predict cytomegalovirus infection status, the study brought together high-throughput TCR immunosequencing, statistical association of individual TCRs with disease status, and machine learning. HLA typing covered class I and class II loci at four-digit resolution. An early release covering roughly 600 HLA-typed donors comprised 250 to 350 gigabases of sequencing data and about 90 million unique TCR sequences. On average, about 240,000 unique TCR beta nucleotide sequences were sequenced per donor among a few hundred genotyped donors of the cohort, with about 17% of those sequences being non-productive. All discovery cohort repertoires had been generated on a single sequencing platform. The number of donors typed differed by locus, with about 629-640 for A, B, C, DRB1 and DQB1, 522 for DQA1, some 570 for DPA1, and around 460 for DPB1. Donor age, sex, ethnicity and CMV serostatus were compiled together with the repertoire data. Study-wide findings and limitations: In the study, about 150 TCR beta chains were listed as associated with cytomegalovirus. A further reported finding was that TCR beta sequences accurately predicted the HLA-A and HLA-B alleles for most subjects in the first cohort. Correlated functional status among segregating V segments might be attributable to linkage disequilibrium, but an unknown experimental factor could not be ruled out. Sequencing depth was assumed to be roughly uniform across donors in the presence/absence analyses, though that assumption may not hold. For the cohort, immune exposure information was limited to CMV serostatus. Some IMGT-functional V segments, including TRBV6-2 and TRBV6-3, could not be told apart with the 87-base-pair reads, so those segments were excluded. Because HLA typing was missing for some donors at each locus, association tests included only the typed subset. In a later analysis, more than 15,000 TCR beta sequences were associated with specific HLA alleles at a false discovery rate of 0.05. The cohort was sequenced for TCR beta chains only, and without alpha or paired-chain data the features that could be detected were limited. The classifier was reported to diagnose cytomegalovirus status with high specificity and sensitivity in both the original and validation cohorts. In vitro tests confirmed that a few of the cytomegalovirus-associated TCR beta chains recognize cytomegalovirus antigens. The earlier analysis of 587 of the donors excluded 15 to 20 rarely observed V segments, including chromosome 9 orphons, because counts were too low. Assigning TCR associations to individual alleles was difficult when HLA alleles, especially DR and DQ, strongly co-occurred. In a later analysis, HLA-associated TCR beta chains showed more clonal expansion and lower generation probabilities than non-associated chains that were equally common. Most TCR sequences were seen in very few donors, while some public TCRs were found in many individuals. According to a later analysis, TCR association rates differed among HLA loci, with DRB1 alleles showing the most associated TCRs and HLA-C alleles showing the fewest. According to a later genetic analysis, donors in an Asian-associated ancestry cluster had fewer N-insertions in productive TCRs than the approximately 650-donor mean. Broadly in line with IMGT annotations, most TCR beta V segments showed up in productive rearrangements about 87% or about 30% of the time in an earlier analysis of 450 to 600 of the donors. V-gene and J-gene trimming of TCR beta chains was associated with a missense DCLRE1C variant in a later genetic analysis, and the association was replicated in an independent cohort. It was suggested by the authors that the approach could potentially be generalized to other disease states and immunological phenotypes. According to a later analysis, most CMV-associated TCR beta chains appeared to be HLA-restricted, and the HLA associations seemed to be driven largely by CMV exposure. The sequencing pipeline was judged likely to have produced a cluster of highly shared sequence variants as a technical artifact. According to a later analysis, parvovirus B19, influenza, CMV and Epstein-Barr virus appeared linked to several top co-occurrence clusters.

Library preparation used the immunoSEQ multiplex PCR assay. A mixture of 60 forward primers for TCR Vbeta segments and 13 reverse primers for TCR Jbeta segments was used in the multiplex PCR. Amplification of the CDR3 region of rearranged TCR beta genes was performed with a multiplex PCR assay on genomic DNA. The amplified TCR beta libraries were sequenced on the Illumina HiSeq System as 87-base-pair reads. In the authors' own workflow: Across the 670 or so repertoires, a later analysis counted roughly 77 million unique TCR beta chains, around 10 million of which were shared by at least two donors. To remove PCR and sequencing errors, raw reads were error-corrected and collapsed into unique sequences using a nearest-neighbor algorithm that merged closely related sequences. To assign V, D and J gene segments, CDR3 sequences were aligned to IMGT reference sequences. Each retained sequence needed at least a six-nucleotide match to both a V gene segment and a J gene segment. A rearrangement counted as productive if the CDR3 had no stop codons and remained in frame with V and J, and every other rearrangement counted as non-productive. Following IMGT convention, CDR3 was defined as the stretch from the second conserved V-encoded cysteine to the conserved J-encoded phenylalanine. In an earlier analysis of more than 550 of the donors, sequences lacking an unambiguous match to a single V gene segment were excluded. In an earlier analysis of about 590 of the donors, a V segment was called functional when productive rearrangements were above 56.7%, and segregating when the standard deviation between donors exceeded 5%. A statistical classification framework was built for diagnosing cytomegalovirus status from the catalog of TCR beta chain sequences. In a later analysis, TCR nucleotide sequences were compared against IMGT/GENE-DB human TR gene sequences so that V and J genes could be assigned. The TCRdist pipeline was used in a later analysis to assign CDR3 sequences and most-parsimonious VDJ recombination scenarios. In a later analysis, each TCR beta chain was defined by its CDR3 amino acid sequence together with its V-gene family, and reads without a unique V-gene family were excluded. As a way to deal with suspected cross-contamination and a sequencing artifact, a later analysis dropped 592 nucleotide sequences that were highly shared and had low generation probability. In a later analysis, a clonal expansion index for each public chain was calculated from normalized within-repertoire ranks of inferred template counts. In a later analysis, generation probabilities were computed using a VDJ recombination model fitted to out-of-frame rearrangements, and the results were checked against IGoR. Hypergeometric tests were used in a later analysis to score TCR-TCR, TCR-HLA and TCR-CMV co-occurrence, with a repertoire-size bias correction applied to the TCR pairs. To estimate false discovery rates, a later analysis permuted the HLA or CMV assignments 20 times. In a later analysis, co-occurring TCRs were grouped using DBSCAN, and TCRdist sequence similarity was added for clustering within HLA-allele-positive subsets. Repertoires with fewer than 30,000 or more than 120,000 public chains were left out of co-occurrence clustering, as were five repertoires with anomalous nucleotide sharing. Held by TCRdb, this immuneACCESS table contains in-frame sequences only and omits some clones. Under half of the omission traces to an unresolved V gene where checked; the cause of the rest is unknown. V and J calls and clone size are given by that table; D and trimming were obtained from the DNA. Within this sample are 35,000 to 50,000 clones, with 70% to 85% of them counted one time only. Of the sample, 1.4% falls within the top ten clones.

For CDR1 and CDR2, the germline V gene (reference sequence) lists SGHNT and YYREEE. The cysteine opens and the phenylalanine closes a CDR3 of 15 amino acids. Just the 45-base CDR3 DNA is kept, in frame starting at base 1. The V end gives up 0 bases and the J end 3 bases, leaving 2 bases in the junction not matched to a gene. Note on this clone: Its antigen has not been determined. Base qualities are not provided; no much larger clone lies one nucleotide away.

The cohort was made up of approximately 700 healthy bone marrow donors. At the time of sampling, every cohort member was nominally healthy, though immune exposures that went unrecorded were likely present. The donor was CMV seronegative and was included in the group of several hundred seronegative cohort members. Each donor provided a peripheral blood sample, and peripheral blood mononuclear cells were used for TCR beta sequencing. The Qiagen DNeasy Blood Extraction Kit was used to extract genomic DNA from the blood cell samples. The chain is assembled from TRBV5-4 and TRBJ2-1; the junction holds 8 bases that match TRBD2. This TCR came from a man aged 25-40 years in good health and CMV-seronegative. The sample consisted of PBMCs. The nucleotides read TGTGCCAGCAGCTTGGCAGCGGGAGTCTACAATGAGCAGTTCTTC. The encoded protein is CASSLAAGVYNEQFF.